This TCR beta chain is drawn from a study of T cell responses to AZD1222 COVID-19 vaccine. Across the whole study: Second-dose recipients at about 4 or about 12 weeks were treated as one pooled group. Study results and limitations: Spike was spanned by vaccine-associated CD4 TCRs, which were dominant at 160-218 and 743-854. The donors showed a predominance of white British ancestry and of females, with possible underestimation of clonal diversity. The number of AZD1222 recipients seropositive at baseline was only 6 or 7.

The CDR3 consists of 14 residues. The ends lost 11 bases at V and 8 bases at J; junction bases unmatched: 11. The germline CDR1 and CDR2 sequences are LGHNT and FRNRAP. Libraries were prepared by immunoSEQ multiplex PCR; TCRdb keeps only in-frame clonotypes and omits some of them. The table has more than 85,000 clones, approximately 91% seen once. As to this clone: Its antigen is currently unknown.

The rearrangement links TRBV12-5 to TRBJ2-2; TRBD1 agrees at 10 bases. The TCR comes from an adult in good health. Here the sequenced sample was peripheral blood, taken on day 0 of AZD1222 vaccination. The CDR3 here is CACVRDRGRGELFF. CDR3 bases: TGTGCTTGTGTCCGCGACAGGGGGCGAGGGGAGCTGTTTTTT.